The 29 T cell receptor beta chains below all came from one sample that was sequenced in a study of Graves' ophthalmopathy and Graves' hyperthyroidism. As the template, RNA transcripts were used to amplify TCR beta CDR3 regions. Investigators did first-round RT-PCR with HTBI primers, then second-round multiplex PCR. TCRdb re-analysed the multiplex PCR reads in MiXCR, keeping a single row per CDR3 protein. The sample holds 300,000 or so distinct CDR3 sequences; roughly 15% are singletons and the top ten take 9% to 15%. The specimen sequenced was peripheral blood. The origin of the receptors is an adult man with Graves' ophthalmopathy.

Note on this clonotype: A read error is possible here, since a much larger clone lies one base away. This likely comes from a read error, as the CDR3 has no conserved phenylalanine or tryptophan at its end. The rearrangement uses TRBV3-1 and TRBJ2-7, with D perhaps matching TRBD1 (6 bases). Trimming stripped 4 bases from V and 2 bases from J, with 15 bases between. Germline assignment: CDR1 LGHDT and CDR2 YNNKEL (reference sequence). The CDR3 contains 15 residues. DNA of the CDR3: TGTGCCAGCAGCCCGCATGGTCAGGGGCCCTACGAGCAGTACCTC. Amino acid sequence: CASSPHGQGPYEQYL.

This clonotype was counted ten times or more. This chain joins TRBV4-1 and TRBJ2-2; tentatively, D is TRBD2 (5 bases). The CDR3 has 17 amino acids. CDR1 and CDR2 from the germline V gene are MGHRA and YSYEKL. V shed 0 bases and J shed 5 bases, with 16 bases lying between them. The CDR3 coding sequence is TGCGCCAGCAGCCAAGACGCTTCGGCGGCGGGTACCGGGGAGCTGTTTTTT. Translated: CASSQDASAAGTGELFF.

This clonotype was detected many times. The chain links TRBV7-8 to TRBJ1-5; D gene uncertain. This CDR3 contains 14 residues. Germline CDR1 is SGHVS and CDR2 is FQNEAQ. Trimming stripped 1 base from V and 1 base from J, with 5 bases between. This CDR3 is CASSLVASNQPQHF. As DNA, the CDR3 is TGTGCCAGCAGCTTAGTGGCCAGCAATCAGCCCCAGCATTTT.

The V call is TRBV6-1, the J call TRBJ1-5; D unclear. This CDR3 spans 15 amino acids. The germline V gene has CDR1 MNHNS and CDR2 SASEGT. Trimming stripped 3 bases from V and 0 bases from J, with 9 bases between. The CDR3: CASSDHKYSNQPQHF. As DNA, the CDR3 is TGTGCCAGCAGTGATCATAAGTATAGCAATCAGCCCCAGCATTTT.

This clonotype was recorded at least ten times. The chain carries TRBV11-3 and TRBJ1-1; TRBD1 aligns across 7 bases. V lost 5 bases and J lost 2; bases outside the gene matches: 17. From germline, CDR1 is SGHNT and CDR2 YENEEA. The CDR3 sequence is 18 residues long. The CDR3 DNA reads TGTGCCAGCAGCCTATCACTGTACAACAGGGGCGTTAACACTGAAGCTTTCTTT. Its translation is CASSLSLYNRGVNTEAFF.

This chain connects TRBV28 to TRBJ1-2, with 7 bases that match TRBD1. CDR1 is MDHEN, CDR2 SYDVKM, per germline. The CDR3 extends over 15 amino acids. The junction had 13 bases not matched to a gene; V was cut back by 5 bases and J by 7 bases. The CDR3: CASSAWTGTPGGYTF. CDR3 nucleotide sequence: TGTGCCAGCAGTGCCTGGACAGGAACCCCGGGTGGCTACACCTTC.

This chain links TRBV6-1 with TRBJ1-1, with TRBD1 as a possible D gene (5 bases). V lost 4 bases, J lost 5 bases, and 14 bases lay in between. This CDR3 is 14 amino acids long. Germline CDR1 is MNHNS and CDR2 is SASEGT. The CDR3 DNA reads as TGTGCCAGCAGTGTCAGGGCCGGAGGAACTGAAGCTTTCTTT. Protein product: CASSVRAGGTEAFF.

Only a few counts were recorded for this clonotype. The chain has TRBV5-1 and TRBJ1-6; no clear D gene. The CDR3 consists of 16 residues. V was trimmed by 0 bases and J by 7 bases, leaving 14 bases between them. Germline-derived CDR1 and CDR2 are SGHRS and YFSETQ. The CDR3, as DNA: TGCGCCAGCAGCTTGGGAGGGAGGAGAGGCAATTCACCCCTCCACTTT. It codes for CASSLGGRRGNSPLHF.

This clonotype came up many times. The junction departs from the called germline gene at one end, perhaps through a read error. The genes are TRBV7-7 and TRBJ2-2, with D hard to call. CDR3 length equals 14 residues. Germline CDR1 SSHAT, CDR2 FNYEAQ (reference sequence). The CDR3 DNA reads TGTGCTAGCAGCCCACTGGCACAGCCCGGGGAGCTGTTTTTT. Amino acid sequence: CASSPLAQPGELFF.

The table lists this clonotype with a few counts. The chain recombines TRBV4-1 with TRBJ2-2, with D possibly called TRBD1 or TRBD2 (5 bases each). CDR3 length equals 17 residues. In germline, CDR1 is MGHRA, CDR2 YSYEKL. Trimming left V 1 base short and J 7 bases short, with 19 bases between. The chain's CDR3 is CASSQALGLGVVGELFF. The DNA for the CDR3 is TGCGCCAGCAGCCAAGCACTCGGTCTGGGGGTGGTCGGGGAGCTGTTTTTT.

There are many counts of this clonotype. V is TRBV6-2 or TRBV6-3 and J is TRBJ2-7; the match to TRBD2 covers 14 bases. The germline V gene encodes CDR1 MNHEY and CDR2 SVGEGT. V trimming: 2 bases; J trimming: 2 bases; junction bases outside the gene matches: 5. The CDR3 has 17 residues. The CDR3 DNA reads as TGTGCCAGCAGTTACCCCCAGGGACTAGCGGGAGCCTACGAGCAGTACTTC. Translated: CASSYPQGLAGAYEQYF.

This clonotype showed up many times. The chain has TRBV9 and TRBJ2-7, with a possible D match to TRBD1 (6 bases). Between the trimmed V and J ends, which lost 0 bases and 3 bases, there was a span of 13 bases. Germline V lookup: CDR1 SGDLS, CDR2 YYNGEE. The CDR3 contains 15 residues. The CDR3 sequence is CASSVDEGENYEQYF. CDR3 sequence (DNA): TGTGCCAGCAGCGTAGATGAGGGGGAGAACTACGAGCAGTACTTC.

This clonotype was observed many times. The chain is built from TRBV4-2 and TRBJ2-7; possible D gene TRBD1, 6 bases. V lost 3 bases and J lost 0, with 9 bases in between. Germline V gene lookup returns CDR1 LGHNA and CDR2 YNFKEQ. This CDR3 comprises 14 residues. The CDR3 sequence: CASSQQGFSYEQYF. The CDR3 DNA reads as TGTGCCAGCAGCCAGCAGGGGTTCTCCTACGAGCAGTACTTC.

Regarding this clonotype: One end of the junction varies from germline; a read error may be responsible. This chain connects TRBV6-5 to TRBJ2-7; TRBD2 aligns across 9 bases. The germline CDR1 and CDR2 sequences are MNHEY and SVGAGI. CDR3 size: 14 residues. CDR3 nucleotide sequence: TGTACCAGCAGTTACAAGGCGGGAGGGGAAGAGCAGTACTTC. Translation gives CTSSYKAGGEEQYF.

This clonotype has ten or more counts. This chain joins TRBV6-2 or TRBV6-3 and TRBJ2-2, with no clear D. The germline gives CDR1 MNHEY, CDR2 SVGEGT. CDR3 length equals 15 residues. The germline V and J ends were trimmed by 4 bases and 4 bases, with 13 bases remaining between them. The chain's CDR3 is CASSFRTVGTGELFF. The CDR3 DNA follows: TGTGCCAGCAGTTTTCGTACAGTCGGCACCGGGGAGCTGTTTTTT.

This clonotype was seen many times. This chain joins TRBV3-1 and TRBJ2-4; unclear D gene. The germline CDR1 and CDR2 sequences are LGHDT and YNNKEL (reference sequence). The CDR3 sequence is 15 residues long. The germline V and J ends were trimmed by 0 bases and 3 bases, with 9 bases remaining between them. The CDR3 loop is CASSQDKRYKNIQYF. In DNA form, the CDR3 reads TGTGCCAGCAGCCAAGATAAAAGATACAAAAACATTCAGTACTTC.

This clonotype was detected many times. V usage is TRBV18 and J usage is TRBJ1-1, with 10 bases that match TRBD1. The CDR3 has 15 residues. The germline gives CDR1 KGHSH, CDR2 LQKENI. The trim removed 3 bases at V and 4 bases at J, leaving 5 bases unmatched. The CDR3 DNA reads TGTGCCAGCTCACCTCGACAGGGGGCGACCACTGAAGCTTTCTTT. Translating it yields CASSPRQGATTEAFF.

In its sample, this clonotype was seen many times. The chain joins TRBV12-3 or TRBV12-4 to TRBJ1-3; no firm D call. This CDR3 region has 17 residues. The V gene lost 5 bases and the J gene lost 0 bases, with 17 bases spanning the gap. In DNA, the CDR3 is TGTGCCAGCAGTCCGAATCCAGGCAGTCACTCTGGAAACACCATATATTTT. This gives the protein CASSPNPGSHSGNTIYF.

This clonotype was counted between two and nine times. The junction and the germline gene differ at one end; a read error may be behind it. This chain joins TRBV12-3 or TRBV12-4 and TRBJ1-2; unclear D gene. CDR3 size: 14 residues. As DNA, the CDR3 is TGTGCCAGCTTACCCCTGCCACCGAACTATGGCTACAACTTC. This codes for CASLPLPPNYGYNF.

There are many counts of this clonotype. The chain has TRBV27 and TRBJ2-2; 11 nucleotides agree with TRBD2. The V gene's germline CDR1 is MNHEY and CDR2 SMNVEV (reference sequence). With V trimmed by 5 bases and J by 6 bases, 8 bases remained unmatched. This CDR3 region has 16 residues. CDR3 loop: CASSRYSGRASGELFF. The CDR3 bases are TGTGCCAGCAGTAGATATAGCGGGAGGGCTTCCGGGGAGCTGTTTTTT.

This clonotype was found many times. V gene TRBV24-1 combines with J gene TRBJ2-3; 9 bases match TRBD1. Germline CDR1 KGHDR, CDR2 SFDVKD. The CDR3 is 14 residues long. J was trimmed by 4 bases and V by 6 bases; bases with no gene match: 4. The chain's CDR3 is CATSNRGRADTQYF. CDR3 sequence (DNA): TGTGCCACCAGTAACAGGGGGCGGGCAGATACGCAGTATTTT.

This clonotype was seen many times. CDR3 in amino acids: CASSNRDNNQPQHF. CDR3 nucleotide sequence: TGTGCCAGTAGTAACCGGGACAACAATCAGCCCCAGCATTTT. The chain has TRBV19 and TRBJ1-5; maybe TRBD1 (6 bases). The germline gives CDR1 LNHDA, CDR2 SQIVND (reference sequence). The CDR3 sequence is 14 residues long. V lost 4 bases to trimming and J lost 3 bases, with 10 bases between them.

This clonotype occurred many times. The chain couples TRBV30 to TRBJ1-1; D unclear. This CDR3 has 11 residues. Germline values: CDR1 GTSNPN, CDR2 SVGIG (reference sequence). V was pared by 4 bases and J by 2 bases, with 5 bases between. The CDR3 region has the DNA TGTGCCTGGATTCTCAACACTGAAGCTTTCTTT. This encodes CAWILNTEAFF.

This clonotype occurred many times. The chain recombines TRBV20-1 with TRBJ1-5; possible D gene TRBD1, 5 bases. CDR3 length: 13 residues. Trimming removed 3 bases from V and 6 bases from J, with 12 bases in between. CDR1 and CDR2 (germline): DFQATT, SNEGSKA (reference sequence). The CDR3 nucleotides are TGCAGTGCTAGGCGGGGCGGGTTTCAGCCCCAGCATTTT. Its protein product is CSARRGGFQPQHF.

The table lists this clonotype with a count of one. The chain links TRBV11-1 to TRBJ2-7; D not certain. This CDR3 has 16 residues. Trimming cost V 5 bases and J 3 bases, with 20 bases left between them. Germline values: CDR1 SGHAT, CDR2 FQDESV (reference sequence). The CDR3 DNA sequence: TGTGCCAGCAGCGGGGTCGACCTGGGTCGTTTCTACGAGCAGTACTTC. Amino acids: CASSGVDLGRFYEQYF.

This clonotype was observed many times. J is TRBJ1-2 and V is TRBV30; D remains ambiguous. Trimming took off 2 bases at V and 8 bases at J, with 18 bases between the two ends. CDR1 GTSNPN and CDR2 SVGIG come from the germline V gene (reference sequence). The CDR3 length is 14 residues. This CDR3 is CAWSLRTEIGGYTF. CDR3 DNA: TGTGCCTGGAGTTTACGGACGGAGATAGGGGGCTACACCTTC.

This clonotype came up many times. The chain carries TRBV27 and TRBJ2-5; 11 bases match TRBD2. Germline-derived CDR1 and CDR2 are MNHEY and SMNVEV (reference sequence). The J segment lost 5 bases and the V segment lost 1 base, leaving 3 bases of the junction unmatched. The CDR3 totals 15 residues. CDR3 region: CASSLLLAGVETQYF. CDR3 sequence (DNA): TGTGCCAGCAGTTTATTACTAGCGGGAGTGGAGACCCAGTACTTC.

This clonotype has a count of ten or more. This rearrangement joins TRBV2 to TRBJ2-1, with D perhaps matching TRBD2 (5 bases). CDR1 and CDR2 (germline): SNHLY, FYNNEI. This CDR3 spans 12 amino acids. V lost 9 bases and J lost 12, with 18 bases in between. CDR3 amino acids: CASGPGGYGQFF. The CDR3 DNA reads as TGTGCCAGTGGGCCAGGCGGGTATGGGCAGTTCTTC.

The sample holds many counts of this clonotype. CDR3 nucleotide sequence: TGTGCCAGCAACCCTAATCTGAACACTGAAGCTTTCTTT. This sequence encodes CASNPNLNTEAFF. The chain links TRBV7-2 to TRBJ1-1; unclear D gene. V was trimmed by 7 bases and J by 0 bases, leaving 9 bases between them. The CDR3 is made up of 13 amino acids. CDR1 SGHTA and CDR2 FQGNSA come from the germline V gene.